The T cell receptor beta chain described here comes from a study of T cells expressing NK-cell markers. On the study more broadly: Beta-chain profiling covered CD3+CD56+NKG2C+, CD3+CD56+NKG2C- and CD3+CD56-NKG2C+ sorted subsets. Seven sequenced donors out of eight were HCMV-seropositive, one seronegative. General study results and limits: A range of about 1.0-7.5% of CD8+ T cells consisted of dominant NKG2C+ clonotypes in about six donors.

CDR3 size: 12 residues. Germline V gives CDR1 SGHTA, CDR2 FQGNSA. One entry per CDR3 protein, without DNA, is what TCRdb gives after re-calling the 5' RACE reads. This sample carries 200,000 to 300,000 distinct CDR3 sequences, with about 0.4% going to the ten biggest clones. Comment on this clonotype: Its antigen is as yet unknown.

The J gene is TRBJ2-1, the V gene TRBV7-2; TCRdb indicates TRBD1, and absent DNA this call remains unverified. The sample consisted of blood T cells: a sorted CD56 or NKG2C T cell subset, CD4+ or CD8+ T cells, or bulk PBMC T cells (not recorded which). The clonotype was recovered from a man younger than 35 in good health. Here the CDR3 reads CASSFPVNEQFF.